A single T cell receptor (beta chain) is shown here with its context. What it binds is not known. J lost 2 bases, V lost 4 bases, and 14 bases had no gene match. The CDR3 has 17 amino acids. CDR1 and CDR2 (germline): SSHAT, FNYEAQ (reference sequence). The data were produced by immunoSEQ multiplex PCR, yet TCRdb's version contains in-frame clones alone and is incomplete. The table has around 120,000 clones, 90% seen once. These data belong to a study of T cell clones after liver transplantation. Study-wide results and caveats: Conclusions were preliminary, with small, heterogeneous patient groups.

The chain joins TRBV7-7 to TRBJ2-7, with 7 bases identical to TRBD2. Sequences were derived from CD4+ T cells from blood, sampled 12 months after liver transplant. This TCR was sampled from a human patient who received a liver transplant. Some T cells may possibly be graft donor cells. The CDR3 sequence is CASSSIPLAEDTYEQYF. CDR3 in DNA: TGTGCCAGCAGCTCTATCCCGCTAGCGGAGGACACCTACGAGCAGTACTTC. Drawing the rest from reference TRBV7-7 and TRBJ2-7, the complete variable domain is GAGVSQSPRYKVTKRGQDVTLRCDPISSHATLYWYQQALGQGPEFLTYFNYEAQPDKSGLPSDRFSAERPEGSISTLTIQRTEQRDSAMYRCASSSIPLAEDTYEQYFGPGTRLTVT.